A selection of T cell receptor beta chains follows, all from one sample in a study of blood T cell repertoires in COVID-19. Only in-frame clones appear in the TCRdb table, and some are missing; sequencing was by immunoSEQ multiplex PCR. The sample holds over 150,000 clones, 94% seen once. The sequencing sample was made of peripheral blood. The receptors shown here come from a man younger than 40 with COVID-19, enrolled during active disease. Both conserved end residues are part of each CDR3. Each record gives: V gene, clone size, CDR3 protein. The size entry is marked missing in some rows and otherwise reads once, few, many or a size class.

V gene: TRBV7-9
clone size: -
CDR3 protein: CASSLLTSGGGRDTQYF

V gene: TRBV2
clone size: -
CDR3 protein: CASREHQGNGYTF

V gene: TRBV3-1/TRBV3-2
clone size: -
CDR3 protein: CASSQGWQAWSAFF

V gene: TRBV2
clone size: -
CDR3 protein: CAGQTGVSPLHF

V gene: TRBV6-5
clone size: -
CDR3 protein: CASSYQQPRGYGYTF

V gene: TRBV14
clone size: -
CDR3 protein: CASSQGTGVSYEQYF

V gene: TRBV11-2
clone size: -
CDR3 protein: CASSLKLAGAGYEQYF

V gene: TRBV7-2
clone size: -
CDR3 protein: CASSFPLAGGTGELFF

V gene: TRBV7-2
clone size: -
CDR3 protein: CASSLGQINQPQHF

V gene: TRBV5-1
clone size: -
CDR3 protein: CASSFERRGRNTEAFF

V gene: TRBV7-6
clone size: -
CDR3 protein: CASSLVRTANEKLFF

V gene: TRBV6-5
clone size: once
CDR3 protein: CASSYLSGGENSPLHF

V gene: TRBV28
clone size: -
CDR3 protein: CASSRGQGVTYEQYF

V gene: TRBV5-1
clone size: once
CDR3 protein: CASSLQGFREQYF

V gene: TRBV14
clone size: once
CDR3 protein: CASSVLGQGNSPLHF

V gene: TRBV25-1
clone size: -
CDR3 protein: CASSDPGGMNTEAFF

V gene: TRBV7-6
clone size: -
CDR3 protein: CASSTGQPYEQYF

V gene: TRBV18
clone size: -
CDR3 protein: CASSEQRDSSGNTIYF

V gene: TRBV19
clone size: -
CDR3 protein: CARVAGDFAAKNIQYF

V gene: TRBV29-1
clone size: -
CDR3 protein: CSVARTGVSTDTQYF

V gene: TRBV4-1
clone size: -
CDR3 protein: CASSQDQAGGETQYF

V gene: TRBV3-1/TRBV3-2
clone size: -
CDR3 protein: CASSQGRGGTEAFF

V gene: TRBV7-6
clone size: -
CDR3 protein: CASSLEAGQSSYEQYF

V gene: TRBV19
clone size: -
CDR3 protein: CASSLQGLSADTQYF

V gene: TRBV19
clone size: -
CDR3 protein: CASSTLTGRGNTEAFF

V gene: TRBV3-1/TRBV3-2
clone size: -
CDR3 protein: CASSQDPVYNEQFF

V gene: TRBV6-5
clone size: few
CDR3 protein: CASRDTGQGTQPQHF

V gene: TRBV11-2
clone size: -
CDR3 protein: CASSLVVTEGGYTF

V gene: TRBV4-1
clone size: -
CDR3 protein: CASSQSPPERAGGFSAYNEQFF

V gene: TRBV3-1/TRBV3-2
clone size: -
CDR3 protein: CASSPTYRDLPTGELFF

V gene: TRBV3-1/TRBV3-2
clone size: -
CDR3 protein: CASSQTKRDYGYTF

V gene: TRBV14
clone size: once
CDR3 protein: CASSPGRGLYEQYF

V gene: TRBV7-9
clone size: -
CDR3 protein: CASSPGVAQPQHF

V gene: TRBV2
clone size: -
CDR3 protein: CASTPGQGPEKLFF

V gene: TRBV18
clone size: -
CDR3 protein: CASSPVSTGGPNEKLFF

V gene: TRBV3-1/TRBV3-2
clone size: -
CDR3 protein: CASSRSPAPSSYEQYF

V gene: TRBV11-2
clone size: -
CDR3 protein: CASSLARLGDTFF

V gene: TRBV21-1
clone size: once
CDR3 protein: CASRSNCDRGTYGYTF

V gene: TRBV5-4
clone size: -
CDR3 protein: CASSNGGVNTEAFF

V gene: TRBV20-1
clone size: -
CDR3 protein: CSARSTLEQYF

V gene: TRBV5-4
clone size: -
CDR3 protein: CASSLPDSTYEQYF

V gene: TRBV12-3/TRBV12-4
clone size: -
CDR3 protein: CASSFNGNQPQHF

V gene: TRBV3-1/TRBV3-2
clone size: -
CDR3 protein: CASGRLAGGPGNEQYF

V gene: TRBV5-1
clone size: -
CDR3 protein: CASSRTEGTEAFF

V gene: TRBV18
clone size: -
CDR3 protein: CASSQTGEDGYTF

V gene: TRBV2
clone size: -
CDR3 protein: CARGTSGGNQETQYF

V gene: TRBV19
clone size: few
CDR3 protein: CASSILPGRSNQPQHF

V gene: TRBV4-1
clone size: -
CDR3 protein: CASSQGTSGGVYQETQYF

V gene: TRBV27
clone size: -
CDR3 protein: CASSLSLRQGTYEQYF

V gene: TRBV27
clone size: -
CDR3 protein: CASSRDRDIFNEQFF

V gene: TRBV30
clone size: -
CDR3 protein: CAAKGGARGQHF

V gene: TRBV3-1/TRBV3-2
clone size: -
CDR3 protein: CASSHPRGRVDDTQYF